The 27 T cell receptor beta chains reported below all come from one sample, sequenced in a study of identical twins. TCRdb analysed the 5' RACE reads with MiXCR anew, one entry per CDR3 protein. The table has under 1 million distinct CDR3 sequences, more than 9% seen once; the top ten hold about 1.6%. This sample also appeared in a second study, on yellow fever vaccine responses in identical twins.

Sequencing input: PBMCs. All receptors derive from a woman aged 18-29 years in good health.

This clonotype has only a few counts. This rearrangement joins TRBV15 to TRBJ1-1; 8 bases match TRBD1. The V gene's germline CDR1 is LNHNV and CDR2 YYDKDF (reference sequence). The V segment lost 1 base and the J segment 7 bases; nucleotides outside the gene matches: 8. The CDR3 loop spans 15 amino acids. The CDR3 protein is CATSRGGDRGDEAFF. In DNA, the CDR3 is TGTGCCACCAGCAGAGGGGGAGACAGGGGAGATGAAGCTTTCTTT.

The chain joins TRBV2 to TRBJ1-1; possible D gene TRBD1, 6 bases. Germline V gene data show CDR1 as SNHLY and CDR2 as FYNNEI. Trimming removed 4 bases at V and 5 bases at J, with 17 bases between. This CDR3 contains 15 residues. This chain's CDR3 is CASSAPDRFGTEAFF. In nucleotides, the CDR3 is TGTGCCAGCAGTGCCCCAGACAGGTTTGGGACTGAAGCTTTCTTT. Using reference TRBV2 and TRBJ1-1 for the parts outside the CDR3, the full variable domain is EPEVTQTPSHQVTQMGQEVILRCVPISNHLYFYWYRQILGQKVEFLVSFYNNEISEKSEIFDDQFSVERPDGSNFTLKIRSTKLEDSAMYFCASSAPDRFGTEAFFGQGTRLTVV.

The chain is built from TRBV7-9 and TRBJ2-2; weak D call: TRBD1 (5 bases). The CDR3 length is 15 residues. CDR1 and CDR2 (germline): SEHNR, FQNEAQ (reference sequence). V was cut by 3 bases and J by 1 base, with 9 bases left in between. The CDR3 sequence is CASSFWQGNTGELFF. DNA for the CDR3: TGTGCCAGCAGCTTTTGGCAGGGGAACACCGGGGAGCTGTTTTTT.

This clonotype showed up just a few times. The CDR3 DNA reads TGTGCCAGCAGCTTAGACCAAAAGGCCGGGGAGCTGTTTTTT. Its protein is CASSLDQKAGELFF. The gene calls are TRBV11-2 and TRBJ2-2; D remains unclear. Germline V CDR1 and CDR2: SGHAT, FQNNGV. The ends were cut back, 0 bases at V and 6 bases at J, with 8 bases in the middle. CDR3 size: 14 residues.

This clonotype was picked up a small number of times. The chain joins TRBV10-3 to TRBJ1-2, with a tentative D call TRBD1 (5 bases). The germline V gene encodes CDR1 ENHRY and CDR2 SYGVKD. The CDR3 has 15 amino acids. The germline V and J ends were trimmed by 7 bases and 3 bases, with 18 bases remaining between them. CDR3 protein: CAINPGLKGDYGYTF. CDR3 DNA: TGTGCCATCAATCCAGGGTTAAAGGGAGACTATGGCTACACCTTC.

The chain joins TRBV9 to TRBJ2-2; TRBD1 is a possible D gene (5 bases). The CDR3 runs 13 residues. CDR1 is SGDLS and CDR2 is YYNGEE in the germline V gene. The ends were cut back, 7 bases at V and 1 base at J, with 8 bases in the middle. The DNA for the CDR3 is TGTGCCAGCGCAGGGAAGAACACCGGGGAGCTGTTTTTT. Its translation is CASAGKNTGELFF.

Ten or more counts support this clonotype. The chain has TRBV12-3 or TRBV12-4 and TRBJ2-2; the match to TRBD2 covers 7 bases. The CDR3 covers 14 residues. The V and J ends lost 3 bases and 6 bases, in that order; junction bases with no gene match: 4. CDR3 loop: CASSLVAGAGELFF. DNA for the CDR3: TGTGCCAGCAGTTTGGTTGCGGGAGCCGGGGAGCTGTTTTTT.

This clonotype was found a few times. J is TRBJ2-7 and V is TRBV15; the match to TRBD2 covers 8 bases. Germline V lookup: CDR1 LNHNV, CDR2 YYDKDF (reference sequence). This CDR3 has 17 residues. V shed 5 bases and J 2 bases; nucleotides not matched to a gene: 14. CDR3 residues: CATSPRRVAGRTYEQYV. The CDR3 DNA reads TGTGCCACCAGCCCCAGGCGAGTAGCGGGGAGAACCTACGAGCAGTACGTC.

This clonotype has only a few counts. The chain combines TRBV20-1 with TRBJ2-1, with D uncertain. The CDR3 is 11 residues long. The V end lost 6 bases, the J end lost 4 bases, and 7 bases lay between the germline ends. The germline gives CDR1 DFQATT, CDR2 SNEGSKA (reference sequence). CDR3 sequence: CSAGVYNEQFF. CDR3 DNA: TGCAGTGCCGGTGTTTACAATGAGCAGTTCTTC.

The chain couples TRBV12-3 or TRBV12-4 to TRBJ1-1, with 9 bases aligning to TRBD1. The CDR3 spans 15 residues. Trimming at V came to 6 bases and at J to 6 bases, leaving 11 bases not matched to a gene. The CDR3 DNA is TGTGCCAGCAGAGGCGGTACAGGGGGCGCCGCTGAAGCTTTCTTT. Translated: CASRGGTGGAAEAFF.

Only a few counts were recorded for this clonotype. The V and J genes are TRBV2 and TRBJ2-5; the D is unclear. Germline CDR1 is SNHLY and CDR2 is FYNNEI. The length of the CDR3 is 13 residues. V lost 4 bases and J lost 0, with 6 bases in between. The CDR3 sequence is CASSVGYQETQYF. CDR3 nucleotides: TGTGCCAGCAGTGTGGGGTACCAAGAGACCCAGTACTTC.

This clonotype was recorded a few times. CDR3 amino acids: CASSSREGSETQYF. CDR3 nucleotides: TGTGCCAGCAGCTCCCGAGAGGGATCTGAGACCCAGTACTTC. The V and J genes are TRBV7-9 and TRBJ2-5, with D possibly TRBD2 on 5 matching bases. Deletions cut 4 bases from V and 5 bases from J, with 14 bases between. The CDR3 consists of 14 residues. Germline CDR1 reads SEHNR; CDR2 reads FQNEAQ (reference sequence).

With respect to this clonotype: The junction departs from the called germline gene at one end, perhaps through a read error. The chain links TRBV3-1 to TRBJ2-2; 8 nucleotides agree with TRBD2. Germline V lookup: CDR1 LGHDT, CDR2 YNNKEL (reference sequence). The CDR3 loop spans 15 amino acids. As DNA, the CDR3 is TGTGCCTGCAGCCAAGCGGGAGCCGCAACCGGGGAGCTGTTTTTT. It encodes CACSQAGAATGELFF.

This clonotype appeared a few times. The chain employs TRBV28 and TRBJ2-1; D remains unclear. Trimming removed 8 bases from V and 9 bases from J, with 8 bases in between. In germline, CDR1 is MDHEN, CDR2 SYDVKM. CDR3 size: 10 residues. CDR3 loop: CASGRSEQFF. CDR3 in DNA: TGTGCCAGCGGTCGGAGTGAGCAGTTCTTC.

The chain uses TRBV29-1 and TRBJ2-3; the D gene is possibly TRBD2 (6 bases). Trimming removed 7 bases at V and 7 bases at J, with 15 bases between. The CDR3 totals 12 residues. CDR1 and CDR2 (germline): SQVTM, ANQGSEA. CDR3 nucleotide sequence: TGCAGCGCCACCGGGAGTCAGTATACGCAGTATTTT. Translating it yields CSATGSQYTQYF.

This clonotype has just a few counts. The V call is TRBV4-1, the J call TRBJ2-3; D uncertain. CDR1 and CDR2 (germline): MGHRA, YSYEKL. Trimming pared 7 bases from V and 2 bases from J, leaving 31 bases between. This CDR3 contains 20 residues. The CDR3 DNA follows: TGCGCCAGCAAACCCTCCTCTTCGCGCACATCGTACACCGTCACAGATACGCAGTATTTT. Its translation is CASKPSSSRTSYTVTDTQYF.

This clonotype has more than one count but fewer than ten. The chain is built from TRBV29-1 and TRBJ2-7; the match to TRBD2 covers 13 bases. Per the germline V gene, CDR1 is SQVTM and CDR2 is ANQGSEA. V was clipped by 7 bases and J by 1 base; unmatched bases: 10. The CDR3 runs 16 residues. CDR3 region: CSAARLAGGGSYEQYF. In nucleotides, the CDR3 is TGCAGCGCAGCGCGACTAGCGGGAGGAGGGTCCTACGAGCAGTACTTC.

V usage is TRBV4-1 and J usage is TRBJ2-7, with 13 nucleotides matching TRBD2. The CDR3 covers 18 residues. Per the germline V gene, CDR1 is MGHRA and CDR2 is YSYEKL. Germline trimming cut 5 bases from V and 2 bases from J; bases unmatched to any gene: 12. The CDR3 DNA reads TGCGCCAGCAGCAATCCGGGACTAGCGGGACTACGGACCTACGAGCAGTACTTC. This translates into CASSNPGLAGLRTYEQYF.

CDR3 bases: TGTGCCAGCAGTACGCGGGGGGGTGAAGCTTTCTTT. It encodes CASSTRGGEAFF. V gene TRBV7-6 combines with J gene TRBJ1-1; D might be TRBD1 (5 bases). Germline-derived CDR1 and CDR2 are SGHVS and FNYEAQ. Between the trimmed V and J ends, which lost 6 bases and 7 bases, there was a span of 12 bases. The CDR3 covers 12 residues.

J is TRBJ2-3 and V is TRBV3-1; D not resolved. There are 18 residues in the CDR3. Trimming removed 0 bases at V and 1 base at J, with 17 bases between. Germline V gene data show CDR1 as LGHDT and CDR2 as YNNKEL (reference sequence). In DNA form, the CDR3 reads TGTGCCAGCAGCCAAGATGCCCTCCGGCAGGCTCGCACAGATACGCAGTATTTT. This gives the protein CASSQDALRQARTDTQYF.

The J gene is TRBJ2-7, the V gene TRBV11-2, with 7 nucleotides matching TRBD2. Germline loops: CDR1 SGHAT, CDR2 FQNNGV. V lost 4 bases and J lost 3; bases outside the gene matches: 6. The CDR3 covers 14 residues. The CDR3 sequence is CASSSTGLSYEQYV. CDR3 bases: TGTGCCAGCAGCTCTACGGGACTAAGCTACGAGCAGTACGTC.

This clonotype was detected ten times or more. The chain links TRBV27 to TRBJ2-7, with 8 bases matching TRBD1. Germline assignment: CDR1 MNHEY and CDR2 SMNVEV (reference sequence). This CDR3 contains 14 residues. V trimming: 2 bases; J trimming: 6 bases; junction bases outside the gene matches: 6. The CDR3 loop is CASSLLGQGGEQYF. The DNA of the CDR3 is TGTGCCAGCAGTTTACTCGGACAGGGTGGCGAGCAGTACTTC.

This clonotype occurred many times. The chain links TRBV7-9 to TRBJ2-2; D ambiguous. Germline V lookup: CDR1 SEHNR, CDR2 FQNEAQ (reference sequence). This CDR3 is 14 amino acids long. V was pared by 5 bases and J by 0 bases, with 7 bases between. CDR3 sequence: CASSPDTNTGELFF. The DNA for the CDR3 is TGTGCCAGCAGCCCCGACACGAACACCGGGGAGCTGTTTTTT.

On this clonotype: A much larger clone is a single base away; this may be a read error. This chain connects TRBV7-6 to TRBJ2-7; 9 nucleotides match TRBD1. Per germline, CDR1 SGHVS and CDR2 FNYEAQ. The CDR3 contains 13 residues. The J segment lost 5 bases and the V segment lost 5 bases, leaving 4 bases of the junction unmatched. CDR3: CASSLRDRDEQYF. In nucleotides, the CDR3 is TGTGCCAGCAGCCTCCGGGACAGGGACGAGCAGTACTTC.

This clonotype has only a few counts. The chain couples TRBV2 to TRBJ2-1, with 7 bases that match TRBD2. The CDR3 has 15 residues. J lost 11 bases, V lost 3 bases, and 13 bases had no gene match. CDR1 and CDR2 (germline): SNHLY, FYNNEI. CDR3 nucleotides: TGTGCCAGCAGTGAGCCCTCGGGTGGGGGGGGAAAGCAGTTCTTC. Translated: CASSEPSGGGGKQFF.

This clonotype showed up just a few times. The rearrangement joins TRBV6-4 to TRBJ1-1, with D possibly being TRBD1 (5 bases). Germline V gene data show CDR1 as MRHNA and CDR2 as SNTAGT. This CDR3 spans 13 amino acids. The V and J ends lost 1 base and 5 bases respectively, with 8 bases between them. The CDR3 region is CASSDWAGTEAFF. DNA of the CDR3: TGTGCCAGCAGTGACTGGGCAGGGACTGAAGCTTTCTTT.

This clonotype was found a few times. V usage is TRBV10-3 and J usage is TRBJ2-7; D possibly corresponds to TRBD1 (6 bases). Trimming took 6 bases from V and 5 from J, leaving 20 bases between them. The CDR3 runs 15 residues. CDR1 and CDR2 (germline): ENHRY, SYGVKD. As DNA, the CDR3 is TGTGCCATCAGGCAGGGGCCGGGGCCGAGAGACGAGCAGTACTTC. It codes for CAIRQGPGPRDEQYF.